This TCR beta chain appears in the sequencing data of a study of radiotherapy plus CTLA-4 blockade in lung cancer. Overall study findings and caveats: Researchers report tumor-derived TCR clones expanding in blood after radiotherapy plus ipilimumab. Per reports, early blood T cell clone dynamics, plus interferon-beta, forecast response most strongly.

Concerning this clone: No antigen is known for it.

The CDR3 has 15 amino acids. From germline, CDR1 is SGHNT and CDR2 YENEEA. V was clipped by 5 bases and J by 2 bases, with 14 bases between them. The repertoire was sequenced with immunoSEQ multiplex PCR; TCRdb's copy has only in-frame clones and lacks some. The sample records some 30,000 clones, around 74% being singletons. This chain joins TRBV11-3 and TRBJ2-3; no clear D. The TCR comes from a human donor with non-small cell lung cancer that progressed on radiotherapy plus ipilimumab. Sequencing was performed on peripheral blood, taken from a patient treated with radiotherapy plus ipilimumab. CDR3 coding DNA: TGTGCCAGCAGCCTAGGAAATGTGTTCACAGATACGCAGTATTTT. Amino acids: CASSLGNVFTDTQYF.